The text below deals with one T cell receptor beta chain. Antigen: not known. Some clones are missing from TCRdb's copy, which holds only in-frame ones; the method was immunoSEQ multiplex PCR. The table has 200,000 to 250,000 clones, approximately 82% seen once. Trimming cost V 5 bases and J 3 bases; bases outside gene matches: 4. Germline CDR1 reads LNHDA; CDR2 reads SQIVND (reference sequence). This CDR3 spans 13 amino acids. These data come from a study of cytomegalovirus exposure and HLA in healthy donors. At the level of the study: The 95 to 150 validation repertoires were produced on the same platform as the 670 or so repertoires of the first cohort. This was reported in a later analysis.

Study-level results: The CMV antigen specificity of a few CMV-associated chains was confirmed through in vitro analysis. For cytomegalovirus status, the classifier reportedly gave diagnoses with high specificity and sensitivity.

This receptor was taken from a young woman in good health and CMV-seronegative. Sequencing input: PBMCs. The genes are TRBV19 and TRBJ2-7; 7 nucleotides agree with TRBD2. DNA of the CDR3: TGTGCCAGTAGTGCGGGGGACTACTACGAGCAGTACTTC. This sequence encodes CASSAGDYYEQYF.